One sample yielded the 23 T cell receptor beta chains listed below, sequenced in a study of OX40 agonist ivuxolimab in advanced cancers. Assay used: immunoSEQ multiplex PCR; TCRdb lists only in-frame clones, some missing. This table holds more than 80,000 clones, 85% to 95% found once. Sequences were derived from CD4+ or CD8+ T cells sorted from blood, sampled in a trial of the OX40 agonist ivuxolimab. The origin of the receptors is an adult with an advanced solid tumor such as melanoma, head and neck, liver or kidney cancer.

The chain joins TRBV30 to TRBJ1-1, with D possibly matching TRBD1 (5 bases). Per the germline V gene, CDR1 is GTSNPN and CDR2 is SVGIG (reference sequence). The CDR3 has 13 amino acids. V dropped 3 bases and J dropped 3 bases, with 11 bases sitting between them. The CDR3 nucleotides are TGTGCCTGGAGCGTGACAGTTTACACTGAAGCTTTCTTT. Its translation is CAWSVTVYTEAFF.

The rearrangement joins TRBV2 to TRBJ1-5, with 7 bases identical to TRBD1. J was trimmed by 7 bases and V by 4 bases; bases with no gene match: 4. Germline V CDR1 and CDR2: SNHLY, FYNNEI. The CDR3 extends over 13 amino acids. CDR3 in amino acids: CASSGRGRQPQHF. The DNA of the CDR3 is TGTGCCAGCAGTGGTAGGGGGCGGCAGCCCCAGCATTTT.

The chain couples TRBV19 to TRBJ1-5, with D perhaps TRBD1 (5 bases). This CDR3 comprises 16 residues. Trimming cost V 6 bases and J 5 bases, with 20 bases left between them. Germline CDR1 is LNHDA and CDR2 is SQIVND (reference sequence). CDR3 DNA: TGTGCCAGTAGCCCCTCCCGGTGGGGACCTCATCAGCCCCAGCATTTT. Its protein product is CASSPSRWGPHQPQHF. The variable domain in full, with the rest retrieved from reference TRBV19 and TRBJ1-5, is DGGITQSPKYLFRKEGQNVTLSCEQNLNHDAMYWYRQDPGQGLRLIYYSQIVNDFQKGDIAEGYSVSREKKESFPLTVTSAQKNPTAFYLCASSPSRWGPHQPQHFGDGTRLSIL.

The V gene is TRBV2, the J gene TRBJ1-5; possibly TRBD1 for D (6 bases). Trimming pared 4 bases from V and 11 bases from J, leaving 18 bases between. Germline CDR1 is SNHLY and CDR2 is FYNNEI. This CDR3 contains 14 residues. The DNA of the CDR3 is TGTGCCAGCAGTGGTTACAGGGAGGGAGGTGCCCAGCATTTT. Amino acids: CASSGYREGGAQHF. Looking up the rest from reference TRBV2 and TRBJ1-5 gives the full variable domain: EPEVTQTPSHQVTQMGQEVILRCVPISNHLYFYWYRQILGQKVEFLVSFYNNEISEKSEIFDDQFSVERPDGSNFTLKIRSTKLEDSAMYFCASSGYREGGAQHFGDGTRLSIL.

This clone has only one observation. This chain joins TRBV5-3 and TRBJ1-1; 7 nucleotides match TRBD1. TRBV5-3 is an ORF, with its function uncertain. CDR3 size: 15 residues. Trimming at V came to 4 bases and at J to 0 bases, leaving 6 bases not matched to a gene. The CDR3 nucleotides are TGTGCCAGAAGCGCCCGGGACAGCATGAACACTGAAGCTTTCTTT. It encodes CARSARDSMNTEAFF.

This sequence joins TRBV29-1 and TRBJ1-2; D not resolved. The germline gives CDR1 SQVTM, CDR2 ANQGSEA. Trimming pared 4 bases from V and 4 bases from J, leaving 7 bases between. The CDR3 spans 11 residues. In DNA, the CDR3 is TGCAGCGTTGGGACTGGCTATGGCTACACCTTC. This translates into CSVGTGYGYTF.

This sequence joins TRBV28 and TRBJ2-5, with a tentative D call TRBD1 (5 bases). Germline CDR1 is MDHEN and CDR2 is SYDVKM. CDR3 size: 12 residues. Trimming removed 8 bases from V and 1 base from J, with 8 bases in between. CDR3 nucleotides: TGTGCCAGCCAGGGCGGCCAAGAGACCCAGTACTTC. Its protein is CASQGGQETQYF.

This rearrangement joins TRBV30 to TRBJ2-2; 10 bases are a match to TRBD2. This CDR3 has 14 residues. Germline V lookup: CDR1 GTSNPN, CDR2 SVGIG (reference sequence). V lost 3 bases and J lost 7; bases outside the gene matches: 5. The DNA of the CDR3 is TGTGCCTGGAGATTAGCGGGGGGAGTCGGGGAGCTGTTTTTT. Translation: CAWRLAGGVGELFF.

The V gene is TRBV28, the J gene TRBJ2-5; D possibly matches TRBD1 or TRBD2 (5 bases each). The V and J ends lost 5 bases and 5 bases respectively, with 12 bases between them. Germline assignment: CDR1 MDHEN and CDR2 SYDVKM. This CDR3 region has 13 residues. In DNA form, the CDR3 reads TGTGCCAGCAGTCCGAGCTGGGGGGAGACCCAGTACTTC. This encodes CASSPSWGETQYF.

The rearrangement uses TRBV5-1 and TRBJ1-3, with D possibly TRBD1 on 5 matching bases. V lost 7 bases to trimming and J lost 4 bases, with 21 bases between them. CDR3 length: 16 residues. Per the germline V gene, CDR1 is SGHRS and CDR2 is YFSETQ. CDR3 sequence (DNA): TGCGCCAGCCACCCGGGACCGGCGAACTCAGGAAACACCATATATTTT. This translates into CASHPGPANSGNTIYF.

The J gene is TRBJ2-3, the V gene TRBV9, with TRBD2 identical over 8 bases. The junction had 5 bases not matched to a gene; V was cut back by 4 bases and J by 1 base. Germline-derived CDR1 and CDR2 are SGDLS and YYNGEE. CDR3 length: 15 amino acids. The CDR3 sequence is CASSSPGLGTDTQYF. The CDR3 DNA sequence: TGTGCCAGCAGCTCACCGGGACTAGGCACAGATACGCAGTATTTT.

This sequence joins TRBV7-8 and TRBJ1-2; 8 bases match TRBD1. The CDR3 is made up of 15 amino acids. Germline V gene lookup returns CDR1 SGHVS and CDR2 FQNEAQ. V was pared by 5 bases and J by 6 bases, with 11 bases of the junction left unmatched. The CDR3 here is CASSLQRTGWDGYTF. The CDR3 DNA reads TGTGCCAGCAGCCTACAACGGACAGGGTGGGATGGCTACACCTTC. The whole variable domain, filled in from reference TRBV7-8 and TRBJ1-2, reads GAGVSQSPRYKVAKRGQDVALRCDPISGHVSLFWYQQALGQGPEFLTYFQNEAQLDKSGLPSDRFFAERPEGSVSTLKIQRTQQEDSAVYLCASSLQRTGWDGYTFGSGTRLTVV.

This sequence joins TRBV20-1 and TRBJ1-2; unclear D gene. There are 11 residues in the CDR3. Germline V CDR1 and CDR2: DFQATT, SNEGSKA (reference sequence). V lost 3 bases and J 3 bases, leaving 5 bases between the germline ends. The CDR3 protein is CSASTDYGYTF. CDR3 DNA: TGCAGTGCTAGTACAGACTATGGCTACACCTTC.

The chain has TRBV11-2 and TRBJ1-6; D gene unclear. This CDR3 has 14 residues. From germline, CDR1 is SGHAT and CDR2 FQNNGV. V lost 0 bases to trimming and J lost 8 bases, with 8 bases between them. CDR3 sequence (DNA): TGTGCCAGCAGCTTAGATCGGCGCGATTCACCCCTCCACTTT. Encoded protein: CASSLDRRDSPLHF.

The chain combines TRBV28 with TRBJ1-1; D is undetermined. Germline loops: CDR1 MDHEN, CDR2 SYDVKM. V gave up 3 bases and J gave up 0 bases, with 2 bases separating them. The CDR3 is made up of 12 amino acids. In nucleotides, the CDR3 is TGTGCCAGCAGTTTTATGAACACTGAAGCTTTCTTT. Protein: CASSFMNTEAFF. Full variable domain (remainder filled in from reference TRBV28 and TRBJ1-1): DVKVTQSSRYLVKRTGEKVFLECVQDMDHENMFWYRQDPGLGLRLIYFSYDVKMKEKGDIPEGYSVSREKKERFSLILESASTNQTSMYLCASSFMNTEAFFGQGTRLTVV.

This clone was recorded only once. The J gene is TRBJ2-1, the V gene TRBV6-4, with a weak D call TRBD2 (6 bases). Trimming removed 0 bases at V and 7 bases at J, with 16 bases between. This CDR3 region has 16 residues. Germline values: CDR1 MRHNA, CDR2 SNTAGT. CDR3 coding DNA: TGTGCCAGCAGTGACTCGAAGGGACTCGCTGGGAATGAGCAGTTCTTC. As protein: CASSDSKGLAGNEQFF.

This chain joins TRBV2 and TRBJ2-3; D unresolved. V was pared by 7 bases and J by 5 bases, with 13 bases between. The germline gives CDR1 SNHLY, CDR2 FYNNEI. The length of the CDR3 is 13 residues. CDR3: CASIFGLGDTQYF. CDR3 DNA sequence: TGTGCCAGCATATTCGGGTTGGGAGATACGCAGTATTTT.

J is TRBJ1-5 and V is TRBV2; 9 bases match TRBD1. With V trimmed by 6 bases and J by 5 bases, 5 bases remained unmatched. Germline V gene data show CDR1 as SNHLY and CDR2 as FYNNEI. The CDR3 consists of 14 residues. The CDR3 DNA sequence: TGTGCCAGCAGGGACAGGGGATTCTATCAGCCCCAGCATTTT. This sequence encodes CASRDRGFYQPQHF.

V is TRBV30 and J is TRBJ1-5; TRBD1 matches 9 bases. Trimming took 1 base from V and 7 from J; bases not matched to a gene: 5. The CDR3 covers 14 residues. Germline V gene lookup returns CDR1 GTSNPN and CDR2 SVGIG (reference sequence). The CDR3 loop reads CAWSAGTGYQPQHF. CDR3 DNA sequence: TGTGCCTGGAGTGCCGGGACAGGGTACCAGCCCCAGCATTTT.

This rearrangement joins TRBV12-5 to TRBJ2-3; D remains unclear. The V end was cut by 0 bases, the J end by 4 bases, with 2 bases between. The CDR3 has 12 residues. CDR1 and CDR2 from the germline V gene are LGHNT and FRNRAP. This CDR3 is CASGLVADTQYF. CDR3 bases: TGTGCTAGTGGTTTGGTGGCAGATACGCAGTATTTT.

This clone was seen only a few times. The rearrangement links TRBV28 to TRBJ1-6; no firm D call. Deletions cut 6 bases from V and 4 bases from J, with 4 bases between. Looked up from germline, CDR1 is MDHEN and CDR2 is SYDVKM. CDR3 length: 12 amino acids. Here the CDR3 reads CASRLYNSPLHF. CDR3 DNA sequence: TGTGCCAGCAGGCTTTATAATTCACCCCTCCACTTT.

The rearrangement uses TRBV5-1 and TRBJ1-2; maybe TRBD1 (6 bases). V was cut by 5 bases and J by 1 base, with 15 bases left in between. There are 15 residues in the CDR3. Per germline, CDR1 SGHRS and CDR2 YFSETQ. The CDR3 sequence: CASRTDSSLNYGYTF. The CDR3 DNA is TGCGCCAGCAGGACGGACAGCTCGCTTAACTATGGCTACACCTTC.

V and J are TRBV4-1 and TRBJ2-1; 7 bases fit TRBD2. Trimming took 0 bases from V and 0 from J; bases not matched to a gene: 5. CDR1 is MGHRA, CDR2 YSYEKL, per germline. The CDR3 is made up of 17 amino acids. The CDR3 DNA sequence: TGCGCCAGCAGCCAAGATGCCGGGGGGAGCTCCTACAATGAGCAGTTCTTC. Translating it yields CASSQDAGGSSYNEQFF.